This is a list of T cell receptor beta chains from one sample in a study of brain T cells in children with intractable seizures. The table came from immunoSEQ multiplex PCR; TCRdb's copy has only in-frame clones and leaves some out. The sample has about 320,000 clones, about 93% seen once; the top ten hold 5% to 7%. The source material was peripheral blood, sampled 4 to 5 months after surgery. These receptors all stem from a boy younger than two with tuberous sclerosis and intractable seizures. Each CDR3 is given with its conserved first and last residue. The order of the fields is CDR3 length, J gene, D gene, clone size, V gene, CDR3 protein, CDR3 DNA. D genes are given only for firm matches. Expanded clones are given a class, and other clones once, few, many or no size at all.

cdr3_length: 14; j_call: TRBJ1-2; d_call: TRBD1; clone_size: NA; v_call: TRBV9; cdr3_aa: CASSPTGEAYGYTF; cdr3_nt: TGTGCCAGCAGCCCCACAGGGGAAGCCTATGGCTACACCTTC
cdr3_length: 15; j_call: TRBJ1-2; d_call: TRBD1; clone_size: few; v_call: TRBV7-8; cdr3_aa: CASTRNRTGTDGYTF; cdr3_nt: TGTGCCAGCACCCGAAACCGGACAGGGACGGATGGCTACACCTTC
cdr3_length: 15; j_call: TRBJ2-5; d_call: TRBD2; clone_size: NA; v_call: TRBV2; cdr3_aa: CASRAEGAGVRTQYF; cdr3_nt: TGTGCCAGCAGGGCTGAAGGAGCGGGAGTGAGGACCCAGTACTTC
cdr3_length: 17; j_call: TRBJ1-4; d_call: NA; clone_size: NA; v_call: TRBV5-1; cdr3_aa: CASSLGGHTTTNEKLFF; cdr3_nt: TGCGCCAGCAGCTTGGGGGGACATACGACAACTAATGAAAAACTGTTTTTT
cdr3_length: 14; j_call: TRBJ1-2; d_call: NA; clone_size: NA; v_call: TRBV5-5; cdr3_aa: CASSRHGTNYGYTF; cdr3_nt: TGTGCCAGCAGCCGGCACGGGACAAACTATGGCTACACCTTC
cdr3_length: 16; j_call: TRBJ1-6; d_call: NA; clone_size: NA; v_call: TRBV6-5; cdr3_aa: CASSYGDPQGYSPLHF; cdr3_nt: TGTGCCAGCAGTTACGGGGATCCCCAGGGGTATTCACCCCTCCACTTT
cdr3_length: 18; j_call: TRBJ1-2; d_call: NA; clone_size: NA; v_call: TRBV25-1; cdr3_aa: CASSGPEYPGRKNYGYTF; cdr3_nt: TGTGCCAGCAGTGGACCCGAGTATCCGGGACGGAAGAACTATGGCTACACCTTC
cdr3_length: 15; j_call: TRBJ2-1; d_call: TRBD2; clone_size: NA; v_call: TRBV7-9; cdr3_aa: CASDSGTSGAYEQFF; cdr3_nt: TGTGCCAGCGACTCCGGGACTAGCGGAGCTTATGAGCAGTTCTTC
cdr3_length: 15; j_call: TRBJ2-7; d_call: TRBD2; clone_size: NA; v_call: TRBV14; cdr3_aa: CASSPQTSATYEQYF; cdr3_nt: TGTGCCAGCAGCCCCCAGACTAGCGCAACCTACGAGCAGTACTTC
cdr3_length: 14; j_call: TRBJ2-7; d_call: TRBD1; clone_size: NA; v_call: TRBV6-5; cdr3_aa: CASSLTGPSYEQYF; cdr3_nt: TGTGCCAGCAGTTTGACAGGGCCCTCCTACGAGCAGTACTTC
cdr3_length: 15; j_call: TRBJ2-7; d_call: TRBD2; clone_size: NA; v_call: TRBV6-5; cdr3_aa: CASTRGGAQGYEQYF; cdr3_nt: TGTGCCAGCACCCGCGGGGGGGCCCAGGGCTACGAGCAGTACTTC
cdr3_length: 16; j_call: TRBJ2-2; d_call: TRBD2; clone_size: NA; v_call: TRBV3-1/TRBV3-2; cdr3_aa: CASSQVRGRGAGELFF; cdr3_nt: TGTGCCAGCAGCCAAGTCCGAGGGAGGGGCGCCGGGGAGCTGTTTTTT
cdr3_length: 15; j_call: TRBJ2-3; d_call: NA; clone_size: once; v_call: TRBV11-1; cdr3_aa: CASSLEASSTDTQYF; cdr3_nt: TGTGCCAGCAGCTTAGAAGCATCTAGCACAGATACGCAGTATTTT
cdr3_length: 14; j_call: TRBJ1-3; d_call: NA; clone_size: NA; v_call: TRBV2; cdr3_aa: CASSAGAEGNTIYF; cdr3_nt: TGTGCCAGCAGTGCGGGGGCAGAAGGAAACACCATATATTTT
cdr3_length: 15; j_call: TRBJ1-2; d_call: NA; clone_size: NA; v_call: TRBV28; cdr3_aa: CASSLGRFRGYGYTF; cdr3_nt: TGTGCCAGCAGTTTAGGACGATTCAGAGGCTATGGCTACACCTTC
cdr3_length: 13; j_call: TRBJ2-3; d_call: NA; clone_size: NA; v_call: TRBV11-3; cdr3_aa: CASSPPLADTQYF; cdr3_nt: TGTGCCAGCAGCCCCCCACTAGCCGATACGCAGTATTTT
cdr3_length: 16; j_call: TRBJ2-2; d_call: NA; clone_size: NA; v_call: TRBV3-1/TRBV3-2; cdr3_aa: CASSRPPWRAIGELFF; cdr3_nt: TGTGCCAGCAGCCGTCCCCCTTGGCGTGCAATCGGGGAGCTGTTTTTT
cdr3_length: 15; j_call: TRBJ1-2; d_call: TRBD1; clone_size: NA; v_call: TRBV28; cdr3_aa: CASSTTGTGSYGYTF; cdr3_nt: TGTGCCAGCAGTACAACCGGGACAGGGTCATATGGCTACACCTTC
cdr3_length: 12; j_call: TRBJ1-3; d_call: NA; clone_size: NA; v_call: TRBV5-1; cdr3_aa: CASKDSGNTIYF; cdr3_nt: TGCGCCAGCAAGGACTCTGGAAACACCATATATTTT
cdr3_length: 15; j_call: TRBJ2-1; d_call: TRBD2; clone_size: NA; v_call: TRBV6-5; cdr3_aa: CASTRLARTYNEQFF; cdr3_nt: TGTGCCAGCACCCGACTAGCGAGGACCTACAATGAGCAGTTCTTC
cdr3_length: 15; j_call: TRBJ2-7; d_call: NA; clone_size: NA; v_call: TRBV9; cdr3_aa: CASSARADQPPEQYF; cdr3_nt: TGTGCCAGCAGCGCAAGAGCGGATCAACCCCCCGAGCAGTACTTC
cdr3_length: 13; j_call: TRBJ2-5; d_call: NA; clone_size: NA; v_call: TRBV27; cdr3_aa: CASSFFGEETQYF; cdr3_nt: TGTGCCAGCAGTTTCTTTGGGGAAGAGACCCAGTACTTC
cdr3_length: 16; j_call: TRBJ2-1; d_call: NA; clone_size: NA; v_call: TRBV4-1; cdr3_aa: CASSQEAGWSYNEQFF; cdr3_nt: TGCGCCAGCAGCCAAGAAGCCGGGTGGTCCTACAATGAGCAGTTCTTC
cdr3_length: 13; j_call: TRBJ1-1; d_call: NA; clone_size: NA; v_call: TRBV19; cdr3_aa: CASSILGNTEAFF; cdr3_nt: TGTGCCAGTAGTATTTTGGGAAACACTGAAGCTTTCTTT
cdr3_length: 16; j_call: TRBJ1-2; d_call: NA; clone_size: NA; v_call: TRBV4-2; cdr3_aa: CASSQVGEAANYGYTF; cdr3_nt: TGTGCCAGCAGCCAAGTGGGAGAGGCAGCTAACTATGGCTACACCTTC
cdr3_length: 14; j_call: TRBJ2-3; d_call: TRBD1; clone_size: NA; v_call: TRBV5-1; cdr3_aa: CASSLSTGTNTQYF; cdr3_nt: TGCGCCAGCAGCTTATCGACAGGGACGAATACGCAGTATTTT
cdr3_length: 13; j_call: TRBJ1-3; d_call: NA; clone_size: once; v_call: TRBV28; cdr3_aa: CASRLSSGNTIYF; cdr3_nt: TGTGCCAGCAGACTGAGCTCTGGAAACACCATATATTTT
cdr3_length: 17; j_call: TRBJ1-5; d_call: TRBD1; clone_size: NA; v_call: TRBV30; cdr3_aa: CAWSAGTDFYSNQPQHF; cdr3_nt: TGTGCCTGGAGTGCCGGGACAGATTTCTATAGCAATCAGCCCCAGCATTTT
cdr3_length: 11; j_call: TRBJ2-7; d_call: NA; clone_size: NA; v_call: TRBV3-1/TRBV3-2; cdr3_aa: CASSQGAKQYF; cdr3_nt: TGTGCCAGCAGCCAAGGGGCGAAGCAGTACTTC
cdr3_length: 11; j_call: TRBJ1-2; d_call: NA; clone_size: NA; v_call: TRBV5-6; cdr3_aa: CASSLFGGYTF; cdr3_nt: TGTGCCAGCAGCTTGTTTGGGGGCTACACCTTC
cdr3_length: 16; j_call: TRBJ2-2; d_call: NA; clone_size: NA; v_call: TRBV7-6; cdr3_aa: CASSLQLRGGTGELFF; cdr3_nt: TGTGCCAGCAGCTTACAACTTAGGGGCGGGACCGGGGAGCTGTTTTTT
cdr3_length: 13; j_call: TRBJ2-5; d_call: TRBD2; clone_size: NA; v_call: TRBV5-1; cdr3_aa: CASSSAGGETQYF; cdr3_nt: TGCGCCAGCAGCTCCGCGGGAGGGGAGACCCAGTACTTC
cdr3_length: 12; j_call: TRBJ1-2; d_call: NA; clone_size: NA; v_call: TRBV2; cdr3_aa: CASSRVENGYTF; cdr3_nt: TGTGCCAGCAGCCGGGTTGAGAATGGCTACACCTTC
cdr3_length: 18; j_call: TRBJ1-2; d_call: TRBD1; clone_size: NA; v_call: TRBV19; cdr3_aa: CASTPLDRGAHPYYGYTF; cdr3_nt: TGTGCCAGTACCCCCCTCGACAGGGGAGCCCACCCTTACTATGGCTACACCTTC
cdr3_length: 11; j_call: TRBJ2-5; d_call: NA; clone_size: NA; v_call: TRBV6-5; cdr3_aa: CASSYWETQYF; cdr3_nt: TGTGCCAGCAGTTACTGGGAGACCCAGTACTTC
cdr3_length: 15; j_call: TRBJ1-1; d_call: TRBD1; clone_size: NA; v_call: TRBV7-3; cdr3_aa: CASSLGGTGNTEAFF; cdr3_nt: TGTGCCAGCAGCTTAGGGGGGACAGGAAACACTGAAGCTTTCTTT
cdr3_length: 17; j_call: TRBJ1-2; d_call: NA; clone_size: NA; v_call: TRBV11-3; cdr3_aa: CASSLDGRAEANYGYTF; cdr3_nt: TGTGCCAGCAGCTTAGATGGTAGGGCAGAAGCTAACTATGGCTACACCTTC